Presented here are 11 T cell receptor beta chains from one specimen sequenced in a study of human T cells and chemical hapten exposure listed by TCRdb under 2021. The sample's time point, from its label and the paper: pre-sensitization, week 0. In the paper's terms, the treatment or condition label means: therapeutic diphenylcyclopropenone sensitization with weekly scalp DPC. The library relied on RACE. Sequencing was carried out with a NextSeq 500. The public reads were run again by TCRdb, first through fastp at Q25 and then through MiXCR, and only productive beta chains were kept. Entries that share a CDR3 protein sequence are merged under the most common genes and DNA. The sample table records roughly 64,000 distinct CDR3 sequences; 10% to 12% of these occur just once. Jointly, the top ten make up around 4.1% of the sample. This sample comprised whole blood, obtained in connection with sensitization to the hapten diphenylcyclopropenone (DPC). These receptor sequences come from a woman in her thirties or forties with alopecia areata. Some clones in this sample may be carry-over from other donors' samples.

This clonotype showed up just a few times. The chain is built from TRBV14 and TRBJ2-7, with D possibly being TRBD2 (5 bases). This CDR3 is 12 amino acids long. The V end lost 4 bases, the J end lost 3 bases, and 7 bases lay between the germline ends. From germline, CDR1 is SGHDN and CDR2 FVKESK. Here the CDR3 DNA reads TGTGCCAGCAGCCCCCGGGGCTACGAGCAGTACTTC. Translated: CASSPRGYEQYF.

This chain joins TRBV20-1 and TRBJ1-1; D is unclear. The CDR3 is 15 amino acids. The germline CDR1 and CDR2 sequences are DFQATT and SNEGSKA (reference sequence). Trimming took off 3 bases at V and 0 bases at J, with 14 bases between the two ends. This chain's CDR3 is CSASPPGMMNTEAFF. The CDR3 DNA reads TGCAGTGCTAGCCCTCCCGGGATGATGAACACTGAAGCTTTCTTT.

This clonotype was found a few times. As DNA, the CDR3 is TGTGCCTGGAGCGGGGGGGTGAACACTGAAGCTTTCTTT. Its translation is CAWSGGVNTEAFF. The chain employs TRBV30 and TRBJ1-1, with D perhaps TRBD1 (5 bases). Germline lookup yields CDR1 GTSNPN and CDR2 SVGIG (reference sequence). CDR3 length equals 13 residues. The V gene lost 3 bases and the J gene lost 0 bases, with 8 bases spanning the gap. Full variable domain (remainder filled in from reference TRBV30 and TRBJ1-1): SQTIHQWPATLVQPVGSPLSLECTVEGTSNPNLYWYRQAAGRGLQLLFYSVGIGQISSEVPQNLSASRPQDRQFILSSKKLLLSDSGFYLCAWSGGVNTEAFFGQGTRLTVV.

This chain joins TRBV6-5 and TRBJ1-5; D unclear. The V gene lost 6 bases and the J gene lost 3 bases, with 12 bases spanning the gap. The germline CDR1 and CDR2 sequences are MNHEY and SVGAGI. This CDR3 has 14 residues. CDR3 region: CASRENVYNQPQHF. CDR3 sequence (DNA): TGTGCCAGCAGAGAGAACGTCTACAATCAGCCCCAGCATTTT.

This clonotype was found a few times. V gene TRBV12-3 or TRBV12-4 combines with J gene TRBJ2-6; 10 bases are shared with TRBD2. The CDR3 runs to 18 residues. V lost 4 bases, J lost 0 bases, and 6 bases stayed unmatched. The CDR3 region has the DNA TGTGCCAGCAGTTCAAATAGCGGGAGGAGCTCTGGGGCCAACGTCCTGACTTTC. Translated, it gives CASSSNSGRSSGANVLTF.

This clonotype showed up many times. The chain combines TRBV11-2 with TRBJ1-5; D perhaps matches TRBD1 (5 bases). CDR3 length: 13 residues. Germline V gives CDR1 SGHAT, CDR2 FQNNGV. The ends were cut back, 1 base at V and 8 bases at J, with 9 bases in the middle. The CDR3 region is CASSLVTGEPQHF. CDR3 nucleotides: TGTGCCAGCAGCTTAGTCACGGGGGAGCCCCAGCATTTT.

The chain joins TRBV29-1 to TRBJ2-1, with 10 nucleotides matching TRBD2. The trim removed 1 base at V and 0 bases at J, leaving 0 bases unmatched. The CDR3 is 15 amino acids. Germline V CDR1 and CDR2: SQVTM, ANQGSEA. CDR3 coding DNA: TGCAGCGTTGAAGGGACTAGCGGCTCCTACAATGAGCAGTTCTTC. Protein sequence: CSVEGTSGSYNEQFF.

The J gene is TRBJ2-1, the V gene TRBV11-2; D is unclear. V was pared by 1 base and J by 6 bases, with 7 bases between. The CDR3 sequence is 13 residues long. Germline CDR1 is SGHAT and CDR2 is FQNNGV. DNA of the CDR3: TGTGCCAGCAGCTTAGGAGTTATCAATGAGCAGTTCTTC. Translated: CASSLGVINEQFF. Combining the CDR3 with reference TRBV11-2 and TRBJ2-1 gives the whole variable domain EAGVAQSPRYKIIEKRQSVAFWCNPISGHATLYWYQQILGQGPKLLIQFQNNGVVDDSQLPKDRFSAERLKGVDSTLKIQPAKLEDSAVYLCASSLGVINEQFFGPGTRLTVL.

The V call is TRBV6-6, the J call TRBJ2-7; TRBD2 matches 12 bases. Looked up from germline, CDR1 is MNHNY and CDR2 is SVGAGI (reference sequence). The CDR3 is made up of 15 amino acids. The ends lost 8 bases at V and 0 bases at J; junction bases unmatched: 5. CDR3 DNA: TGTGCCAGCCAGACTAGCGGGGGAAACTCCTACGAGCAGTACTTC. Amino acids: CASQTSGGNSYEQYF.

This clonotype was counted only a few times. The V and J genes are TRBV30 and TRBJ1-4; D is uncertain. Trimming removed 0 bases at V and 2 bases at J, with 13 bases between. Germline lookup yields CDR1 GTSNPN and CDR2 SVGIG (reference sequence). The CDR3 covers 16 residues. The CDR3 protein is CAWSVRHSATNEKLFF. CDR3 in DNA: TGTGCCTGGAGTGTACGCCACTCAGCCACTAATGAAAAACTGTTTTTT.

The table lists this clonotype with many counts. The gene calls are TRBV6-1 and TRBJ2-1; the D is unclear. The CDR3 sequence is 14 residues long. V lost 1 base and J lost 6, with 10 bases in between. Germline CDR1 is MNHNS and CDR2 is SASEGT. The CDR3 is CASSEGWVINEQFF. The CDR3 region has the DNA TGTGCCAGCAGTGAAGGGTGGGTGATCAATGAGCAGTTCTTC.